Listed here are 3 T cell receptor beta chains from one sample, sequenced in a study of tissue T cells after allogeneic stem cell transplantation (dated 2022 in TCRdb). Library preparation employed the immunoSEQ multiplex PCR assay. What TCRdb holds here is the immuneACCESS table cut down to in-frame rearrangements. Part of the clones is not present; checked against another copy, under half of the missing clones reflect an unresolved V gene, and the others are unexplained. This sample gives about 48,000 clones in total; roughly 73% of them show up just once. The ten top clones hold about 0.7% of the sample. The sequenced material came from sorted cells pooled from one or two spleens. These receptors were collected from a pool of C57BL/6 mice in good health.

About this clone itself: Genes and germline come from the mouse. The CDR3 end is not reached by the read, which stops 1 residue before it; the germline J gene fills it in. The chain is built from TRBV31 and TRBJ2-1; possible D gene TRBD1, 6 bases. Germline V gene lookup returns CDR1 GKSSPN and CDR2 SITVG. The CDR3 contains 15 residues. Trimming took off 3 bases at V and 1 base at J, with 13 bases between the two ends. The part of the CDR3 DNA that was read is TGTGCCTGGAGCGTTGGGACACCGAACTATGCTGAGCAGTTC. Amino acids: CAWSVGTPNYAEQF. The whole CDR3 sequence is CAWSVGTPNYAEQFF.

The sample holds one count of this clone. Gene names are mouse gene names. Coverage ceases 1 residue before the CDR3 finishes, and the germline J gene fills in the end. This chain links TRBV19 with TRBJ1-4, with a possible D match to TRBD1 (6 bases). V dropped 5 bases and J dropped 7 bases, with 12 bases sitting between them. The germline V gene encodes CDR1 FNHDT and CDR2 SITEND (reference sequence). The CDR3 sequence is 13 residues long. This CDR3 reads CASREGGGERLFF. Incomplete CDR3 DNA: TGTGCCAGCAGAGAGGGGGGGGGCGAAAGATTATTT.

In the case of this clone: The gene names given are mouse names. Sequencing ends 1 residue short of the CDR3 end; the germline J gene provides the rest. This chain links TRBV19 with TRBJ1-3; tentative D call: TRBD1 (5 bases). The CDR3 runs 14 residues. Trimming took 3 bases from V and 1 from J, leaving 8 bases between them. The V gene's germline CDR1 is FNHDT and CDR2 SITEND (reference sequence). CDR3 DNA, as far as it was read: TGTGCCAGCAGTACAAGGGGCTCTGGAAATACGCTCTAT. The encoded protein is CASSTRGSGNTLY. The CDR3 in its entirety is CASSTRGSGNTLYF.